The text below deals with one TCR beta chain. The CDR3 sequence is 16 residues long. In germline, CDR1 is MGHRA, CDR2 YSYEKL. The V and J ends lost 3 bases and 4 bases, in that order; junction bases with no gene match: 4. Clinical symptoms, serum thyroxine and TRAb, thyroid ultrasound and orbital computed tomography were used for the diagnoses. Regions amplified from RNA transcripts were the TCR beta CDR3 regions. First-round RT-PCR with HTBI primers amplified the TCR CDR3 region. TCRdb analysed the multiplex PCR reads with MiXCR anew, one entry per CDR3 protein. The sample has around 500,000 distinct CDR3 sequences; around a fifth are singletons. This sample was taken from a study of T cells in Graves' hyperthyroidism and ophthalmopathy.

Sequenced input: blood. This TCR was sampled from a woman in her 70s with Graves' ophthalmopathy. The chain combines TRBV4-1 with TRBJ1-5; TRBD1 agrees at 12 bases. The CDR3 DNA reads as TGCGCCAGCAGCCAGATGGGACAGGGGGCAAATCAGCCCCAGCATTTT. Protein sequence: CASSQMGQGANQPQHF.